This T cell receptor beta chain was captured in a study of cytomegalovirus exposure and HLA in healthy donors. As for this clone: Its antigen remains unidentified.

Germline V CDR1 and CDR2: MGHRA, YSYEKL. The CDR3 runs 13 residues. V gave up 1 base and J gave up 4 bases, with 7 bases separating them. The study, taken as a whole, reports: A later analysis found first-cohort TCR clusters tended to co-occur in the 120 validation repertoires.

Clones were sequenced by immunoSEQ multiplex PCR, and TCRdb holds only the in-frame ones, with some missing. The table includes over 120,000 clones, around 90% detected once. The receptor's source is a woman aged 25 to 39 in good health and CMV-seropositive. The sample taken for sequencing was PBMCs. The J gene is TRBJ1-1, the V gene TRBV4-1; D might be TRBD1 (5 bases). CDR3 DNA: TGCGCCAGCAGCCAAGGGAGGGGCACTGAAGCTTTCTTT. Translated: CASSQGRGTEAFF.